The 19 T cell receptor beta chains reported below all come from one sample, sequenced in a study of T-cell reconstitution after alpha-beta-depleted transplantation in children. Unique molecular identifiers were built into the TCRbeta library. A single record per CDR3 protein comes from TCRdb applying MiXCR to the PCR reads. The repertoire holds fewer than 550,000 distinct CDR3 sequences, with approximately 11% as singletons. This sample comprised PBMCs from the stem cell graft donor, obtained from the stem cell graft. Receptor source: a human donor who donated a stem cell graft to a child with acute myeloid leukemia.

A few counts support this clonotype. The chain couples TRBV21-1 to TRBJ2-7; the D call of TRBD2 is as the table states it, not checked on the DNA. TRBV21-1 is a recognized pseudogene. This CDR3 contains 18 residues. The CDR3 reads CASSKKEGSTGTPYEQYV. The CDR3 region has the DNA TGTGCCAGCAGCAAAAAGGAGGGGAGCACAGGGACCCCCTACGAGCAGTACGTC.

The chain carries TRBV20-1 and TRBJ2-5; D may be TRBD1 or TRBD2 (5 bases each). Between the trimmed V and J ends, which lost 6 bases and 4 bases, there was a span of 9 bases. Looked up from germline, CDR1 is DFQATT and CDR2 is SNEGSKA (reference sequence). The CDR3 length is 11 residues. The CDR3 loop is CSAPRGETQYF. CDR3 DNA sequence: TGCAGTGCCCCGAGGGGAGAGACCCAGTACTTC.

This clonotype was counted only a few times. V usage is TRBV5-1 and J usage is TRBJ2-1, with D maybe TRBD2 (6 bases). V lost 4 bases, J lost 2 bases, and 16 bases lay in between. The germline CDR1 and CDR2 sequences are SGHRS and YFSETQ. CDR3 length equals 16 residues. The CDR3 bases are TGCGCCAGCAGCCCCCGTAGTGGCGGGACCTACAATGAGCAGTTCTTC. It yields the protein CASSPRSGGTYNEQFF.

V is TRBV30 and J is TRBJ1-1; D is perhaps TRBD1 (6 bases). Per germline, CDR1 GTSNPN and CDR2 SVGIG (reference sequence). The CDR3 is made up of 11 amino acids. V was shortened by 3 bases and J by 4 bases, with 6 bases between the two germline ends. CDR3 protein: CAWRGGTEAFF. Written as DNA, the CDR3 is TGTGCCTGGAGAGGGGGCACTGAAGCTTTCTTT.

The V and J genes are TRBV5-1 and TRBJ1-6, with 9 bases that match TRBD1. The CDR3 spans 15 residues. V shed 5 bases, J shed 6 bases, and the junction held 6 bases outside the gene matches. Germline lookup yields CDR1 SGHRS and CDR2 YFSETQ. The CDR3 sequence is CASSSGTGINSPLHF. The CDR3 DNA reads TGCGCCAGCAGTTCCGGGACAGGGATTAATTCACCCCTCCACTTT.

This clonotype was detected a few times. The V gene is TRBV10-3, the J gene TRBJ1-3; the match to TRBD1 covers 10 bases. The CDR3 has 13 residues. Trimming removed 6 bases from V and 7 bases from J; junction bases left unmatched: 3. Germline V gene data show CDR1 as ENHRY and CDR2 as SYGVKD. The DNA of the CDR3 is TGTGCCATCAGGGACAGGGGGTTCAACACCATATATTTT. Translating gives CAIRDRGFNTIYF.

This sequence joins TRBV4-3 and TRBJ2-2; 11 nucleotides line up with TRBD1. Germline trimming cut 4 bases from V and 4 bases from J; bases unmatched to any gene: 5. The length of the CDR3 is 16 residues. CDR1 and CDR2 (germline): LGHNA, YSLEER. DNA of the CDR3: TGCGCCAGCAGCCTTGGACAGGGGGCCGGCACCGGGGAGCTGTTTTTT. Amino acid sequence: CASSLGQGAGTGELFF.

This chain links TRBV27 with TRBJ2-5, with 10 bases lining up with TRBD2. Germline V gene sequence: CDR1 MNHEY, CDR2 SMNVEV (reference sequence). Germline trimming cut 5 bases from V and 5 bases from J; bases unmatched to any gene: 8. The CDR3 is made up of 15 amino acids. This CDR3 is CASSPRLAGAETQYF. As DNA, the CDR3 is TGTGCCAGCAGTCCCCGGCTAGCGGGAGCCGAGACCCAGTACTTC.

This chain joins TRBV6-8 and TRBJ2-5; D might be TRBD2 (6 bases). Trimming took off 11 bases at V and 3 bases at J, with 22 bases between the two ends. This CDR3 is built from 15 residues. Germline-derived CDR1 and CDR2 are MNHGY and SAAAGT. CDR3 residues: CAPLAPGEDEETQYF. In DNA, the CDR3 is TGTGCCCCCCTAGCTCCGGGGGAAGATGAAGAGACCCAGTACTTC.

The chain recombines TRBV7-2 with TRBJ2-3, with 7 bases identical to TRBD2. Germline V lookup: CDR1 SGHTA, CDR2 FQGNSA. CDR3 length: 15 residues. The ends lost 6 bases at V and 4 bases at J; junction bases unmatched: 10. For the CDR3, the DNA is TGTGCCAGCAGACCCGGACTAGGATCGGCAGATACGCAGTATTTT. Protein sequence: CASRPGLGSADTQYF.

The table lists this clonotype with a few counts. CDR3 sequence: CASSDPSGQTNEKLFF. For the CDR3, the DNA is TGCGCCAGCAGTGACCCCTCGGGACAGACTAATGAAAAACTGTTTTTT. The V call is TRBV10-2, the J call TRBJ1-4; 7 positions agree with TRBD1. CDR3 length equals 16 residues. Germline trimming cut 3 bases from V and 2 bases from J; bases unmatched to any gene: 6. Germline CDR1 WSHSY, CDR2 SAAADI.

A few counts support this clonotype. The chain carries TRBV29-1 and TRBJ2-3; a weak D match, TRBD2 (5 bases). The CDR3 runs to 13 residues. The germline V gene encodes CDR1 SQVTM and CDR2 ANQGSEA. The V gene lost 1 base and the J gene lost 4 bases, with 9 bases spanning the gap. DNA for the CDR3: TGCAGCGTTGAAGGCCTAGCCGCAGATACGCAGTATTTT. It translates to CSVEGLAADTQYF.

This clonotype was recorded at least ten times. The chain recombines TRBV5-1 with TRBJ2-4; D not certain. Trimming shortened V by 4 bases and J by 7 bases, and 18 bases separated the two germline ends. CDR1 and CDR2 (germline): SGHRS, YFSETQ. CDR3 size: 15 residues. The CDR3 DNA sequence: TGCGCCAGCAGCAATACCGGGCCCTCATCGAACATTCAGTACTTC. It translates to CASSNTGPSSNIQYF.

Ten or more counts support this clonotype. The V gene is TRBV5-6, the J gene TRBJ2-5, with 8 bases identical to TRBD2. CDR1 is SGHDT and CDR2 is YYEEEE in the germline V gene. V dropped 2 bases and J dropped 0; count of bases not matched to a gene: 6. The CDR3 loop spans 16 amino acids. This CDR3 reads CASSFYSGTYQETQYF. CDR3 DNA: TGTGCCAGCAGCTTCTATAGCGGGACGTACCAAGAGACCCAGTACTTC. The entire variable domain, with the rest obtained from reference TRBV5-6 and TRBJ2-5, is as follows: DAGVTQSPTHLIKTRGQQVTLRCSPKSGHDTVSWYQQALGQGPQFIFQYYEEEERQRGNFPDRFSGHQFPNYSSELNVNALLLGDSALYLCASSFYSGTYQETQYFGPGTRLLVL.

In regard to this clonotype: One end of the junction varies from germline; a read error may be responsible. The J gene is TRBJ1-3, the V gene TRBV4-2; D gene uncertain. The CDR3 is 16 residues long. The germline gives CDR1 LGHNA, CDR2 YNFKEQ. CDR3 sequence (DNA): TGTGCCAGGAGCCCCGGACTCCCCTTCTCTGGAAACACCATATATTTT. Protein: CARSPGLPFSGNTIYF.

This clonotype was counted only a few times. V and J are TRBV4-2 and TRBJ2-7, with D possibly matching TRBD1 (6 bases). This CDR3 has 16 amino acids. The germline V gene has CDR1 LGHNA and CDR2 YNFKEQ. V lost 1 base and J lost 2, with 15 bases in between. The CDR3 protein is CASSQVRTDSAYEQYF. Written as DNA, the CDR3 is TGTGCCAGCAGCCAAGTTAGAACGGACAGCGCCTACGAGCAGTACTTC.

A remark on this clonotype: A much larger clone differs from this one at a single base, so this may be a read error. The chain uses TRBV20-1 and TRBJ2-1; D remains unclear. Germline CDR1 reads DFQATT; CDR2 reads SNEGSKA (reference sequence). V was pared by 4 bases and J by 10 bases, with 26 bases between. CDR3 length equals 16 residues. The CDR3 reads CSAKNDEVVSSYEQFF. For the CDR3, the DNA is TGCAGTGCTAAGAATGATGAGGTCGTCAGCTCCTACGAGCAGTTCTTC.

A word on this clonotype: A much larger clone lies one base from this, so it may be a read error. CDR3 loop: CASSLGLADYEQYF. CDR3 DNA: TGCGCCAGCAGCTTGGGACTAGCGGACTACGAGCAGTACTTC. V is TRBV5-1 and J is TRBJ2-7, with 9 bases identical to TRBD2. V lost 0 bases and J lost 3; bases outside the gene matches: 1. Germline CDR1 and CDR2: SGHRS and YFSETQ. This CDR3 has 14 residues.

This clonotype was seen a few times. V is TRBV2 and J is TRBJ2-3; a weak D match, TRBD1 (6 bases). Trimming left V 1 base short and J 0 bases short, with 14 bases between. The CDR3 is made up of 17 amino acids. In germline, CDR1 is SNHLY, CDR2 FYNNEI. This CDR3 is CASSEGGRSLSTDTQYF. In nucleotides, the CDR3 is TGTGCCAGCAGTGAAGGGGGGCGGTCCTTAAGCACAGATACGCAGTATTTT. The complete variable domain, with remaining parts taken from reference TRBV2 and TRBJ2-3, reads EPEVTQTPSHQVTQMGQEVILRCVPISNHLYFYWYRQILGQKVEFLVSFYNNEISEKSEIFDDQFSVERPDGSNFTLKIRSTKLEDSAMYFCASSEGGRSLSTDTQYFGPGTRLTVL.